Presented here are 29 T cell receptor beta chains from one specimen sequenced in a study of OX40 agonist ivuxolimab in advanced cancers. Repertoires were generated with immunoSEQ multiplex PCR, while TCRdb's copy carries only in-frame clones and drops some. This table has just over 80,000 clones, roughly 84% appearing once. Source: CD4+ or CD8+ T cells sorted from blood, taken in a trial of the OX40 agonist ivuxolimab. All receptors derive from an adult with an advanced solid tumor such as melanoma, head and neck, liver or kidney cancer.

This clone appeared a few times. The V call is TRBV27, the J call TRBJ1-6, with 7 bases fitting TRBD1. Trimming removed 5 bases from V and 9 bases from J; junction bases left unmatched: 7. CDR1 and CDR2 from the germline V gene are MNHEY and SMNVEV (reference sequence). This CDR3 contains 14 residues. CDR3 loop: CASSNRDSFSPLHF. The CDR3 DNA is TGTGCCAGCAGTAATCGGGACAGCTTTTCACCCCTCCACTTT.

The V gene is TRBV7-8, the J gene TRBJ2-5; 10 bases map to TRBD2. The germline V gene has CDR1 SGHVS and CDR2 FQNEAQ. CDR3 length equals 15 residues. The junction had 1 base not matched to a gene; V was cut back by 2 bases and J by 1 base. Written as DNA, the CDR3 is TGTGCCAGCAGCTTACCTAGCGGGGGCCAAGAGACCCAGTACTTC. Translated: CASSLPSGGQETQYF.

This rearrangement joins TRBV7-2 to TRBJ2-7; either TRBD1 or TRBD2 may supply D (5 bases each). V was shortened by 1 base and J by 1 base, with 17 bases between the two germline ends. CDR1 is SGHTA, CDR2 FQGNSA, per germline. CDR3 length: 17 residues. In DNA form, the CDR3 reads TGTGCCAGCAGCTTAGAGACAGAGGGACCTATTTCCTACGAGCAGTACTTC. This translates into CASSLETEGPISYEQYF. The full variable domain, with the rest looked up from reference TRBV7-2 and TRBJ2-7, is GAGVSQSPSNKVTEKGKDVELRCDPISGHTALYWYRQSLGQGLEFLIYFQGNSAPDKSGLPSDRFSAERTGGSVSTLTIQRTQQEDSAVYLCASSLETEGPISYEQYFGPGTRLTVT.

The chain couples TRBV18 to TRBJ1-1; 7 bases fit TRBD1. The CDR3 loop spans 14 amino acids. The trim removed 2 bases at V and 4 bases at J, leaving 4 bases unmatched. Germline assignment: CDR1 KGHSH and CDR2 LQKENI. The CDR3 protein is CASSPDRVGTEAFF. CDR3 DNA sequence: TGTGCCAGCTCACCAGACAGGGTGGGCACTGAAGCTTTCTTT.

The chain carries TRBV5-1 and TRBJ2-3; D is perhaps TRBD1 (6 bases). Trimming removed 5 bases at V and 0 bases at J, with 10 bases between. The CDR3 is 14 amino acids. Germline V gene lookup returns CDR1 SGHRS and CDR2 YFSETQ. The CDR3 is CASSSGVSTDTQYF. For the CDR3, the DNA is TGCGCCAGCAGTTCAGGGGTTAGCACAGATACGCAGTATTTT.

CDR3 loop: CASSAKTIEETQYF. The CDR3 region has the DNA TGTGCCAGCTCAGCGAAGACGATAGAAGAGACCCAGTACTTC. This sequence joins TRBV18 and TRBJ2-5; D gene ambiguous. V lost 5 bases and J lost 3, with 13 bases in between. CDR1 and CDR2 from the germline V gene are KGHSH and LQKENI. The CDR3 spans 14 residues.

CDR3 amino acids: CASMTGSGNTIYF. The CDR3 DNA follows: TGTGCCAGCATGACAGGCTCTGGAAACACCATATATTTT. The chain couples TRBV25-1 to TRBJ1-3; weak D call: TRBD1 (6 bases). Germline CDR1 MGHDK, CDR2 SYGVNS. Between the trimmed V and J ends, which lost 7 bases and 0 bases, there was a span of 7 bases. The CDR3 contains 13 residues.

V and J are TRBV5-3 and TRBJ1-1, with D possibly being TRBD1 (6 bases). TRBV5-3 is annotated as an ORF whose role is uncertain. Trimming removed 2 bases at V and 3 bases at J, with 8 bases between. The CDR3 has 13 amino acids. CDR3: CARSFSGDTEAFF. CDR3 DNA: TGTGCCAGAAGCTTTTCAGGGGACACTGAAGCTTTCTTT.

The rearrangement links TRBV5-1 to TRBJ1-1; unclear D gene. Trimming took off 5 bases at V and 1 base at J, with 6 bases between the two ends. The CDR3 loop spans 12 amino acids. CDR1 SGHRS and CDR2 YFSETQ come from the germline V gene. The CDR3, as DNA: TGCGCCAGCAGGGCTGGGAACACTGAAGCTTTCTTT. Translating gives CASRAGNTEAFF.

This clone was picked up one time. The chain recombines TRBV19 with TRBJ2-2, with TRBD2 matching 8 bases. V was pared by 11 bases and J by 1 base, with 3 bases of the junction left unmatched. The CDR3 consists of 13 residues. Germline CDR1 LNHDA, CDR2 SQIVND (reference sequence). The CDR3 DNA is TGTGCCGCGGGAGGCTTGAACACCGGGGAGCTGTTTTTT. Residues: CAAGGLNTGELFF.

The chain couples TRBV19 to TRBJ1-1; 9 bases line up with TRBD1. The germline V gene encodes CDR1 LNHDA and CDR2 SQIVND (reference sequence). V was pared by 3 bases and J by 3 bases, with 8 bases of the junction left unmatched. This CDR3 has 16 amino acids. The CDR3 region has the DNA TGTGCCAGTAGTATCCTGACAGGGGGTCGGGACACTGAAGCTTTCTTT. Its protein is CASSILTGGRDTEAFF. Full variable domain (rest looked up from reference TRBV19 and TRBJ1-1): DGGITQSPKYLFRKEGQNVTLSCEQNLNHDAMYWYRQDPGQGLRLIYYSQIVNDFQKGDIAEGYSVSREKKESFPLTVTSAQKNPTAFYLCASSILTGGRDTEAFFGQGTRLTVV.

J is TRBJ2-7 and V is TRBV2, with D perhaps TRBD1 (5 bases). The CDR3 runs 14 residues. Germline lookup yields CDR1 SNHLY and CDR2 FYNNEI. The ends were cut back, 4 bases at V and 4 bases at J, with 14 bases in the middle. The CDR3 is CASSARVFDYEQYF. The CDR3 nucleotides are TGTGCCAGCAGTGCCAGGGTCTTTGATTACGAGCAGTACTTC.

This clone was recorded only once. Its ends do not fully match the called genes, so a read error is possible. The gene calls are TRBV28 and TRBJ2-7; TRBD1 matches at 7 bases. The CDR3 has 14 residues. The germline CDR1 and CDR2 sequences are MDHEN and SYDVKM. DNA of the CDR3: TGTGTCAGCAGACCGGGACAGCCCTCCTACGAGCAGTACTTC. Encoded protein: CVSRPGQPSYEQYF. The complete variable domain, with remaining parts taken from reference TRBV28 and TRBJ2-7, reads DVKVTQSSRYLVKRTGEKVFLECVQDMDHENMFWYRQDPGLGLRLIYFSYDVKMKEKGDIPEGYSVSREKKERFSLILESASTNQTSMYLCVSRPGQPSYEQYFGPGTRLTVT.

The rearrangement uses TRBV5-4 and TRBJ2-7; 10 bases map to TRBD2. After removal of 3 bases from V and 4 bases from J, the junction contained 4 bases not matched to a gene. This CDR3 comprises 14 residues. Germline V CDR1 and CDR2: SGHNT, YYREEE (reference sequence). In nucleotides, the CDR3 is TGTGCCAGCAGCTCTAGCGGGAGTCGATACGAGCAGTACTTC. Translation: CASSSSGSRYEQYF.

A single count supports this clone. The genes are TRBV7-8 and TRBJ2-1, with TRBD2 matching over 7 bases. The CDR3 spans 17 residues. With V trimmed by 0 bases and J by 2 bases, 7 bases remained unmatched. Germline-derived CDR1 and CDR2 are SGHVS and FQNEAQ. Here the CDR3 reads CASSLALGRGTYNEQFF. Here the CDR3 DNA reads TGTGCCAGCAGCTTAGCCCTAGGGCGGGGGACCTACAATGAGCAGTTCTTC.

The rearrangement links TRBV7-2 to TRBJ1-5; TRBD1 is a possible D gene (6 bases). Trimming pared 5 bases from V and 3 bases from J, leaving 14 bases between. CDR3 length equals 15 residues. Germline V lookup: CDR1 SGHTA, CDR2 FQGNSA. The CDR3 DNA follows: TGTGCCAGCAGCGCCCGGGACACTGACAATCAGCCCCAGCATTTT. This gives the protein CASSARDTDNQPQHF.

This clone appeared a single time. For the CDR3, the DNA is TGCGCCAGCAGCCAAGCCTTTAGGGGGGGCGATGGCTACACCTTC. The encoded protein is CASSQAFRGGDGYTF. The gene calls are TRBV4-1 and TRBJ1-2, with TRBD1 as a possible D gene (6 bases). The CDR3 contains 15 residues. Germline V CDR1 and CDR2: MGHRA, YSYEKL. The V end was cut by 1 base, the J end by 6 bases, with 15 bases between.

The chain joins TRBV19 to TRBJ1-2; perhaps TRBD1 as D (5 bases). Germline loops: CDR1 LNHDA, CDR2 SQIVND (reference sequence). Trimming removed 4 bases at V and 3 bases at J, with 9 bases between. This CDR3 is built from 13 residues. CDR3 bases: TGTGCCAGTAGTACAGGGAGGTACTATGGCTACACCTTC. Protein product: CASSTGRYYGYTF.

The V gene is TRBV7-3, the J gene TRBJ2-1; D gene ambiguous. The V gene lost 1 base and the J gene lost 4 bases, with 8 bases spanning the gap. The germline gives CDR1 SGHTA, CDR2 FQGTGA. There are 14 residues in the CDR3. CDR3 in amino acids: CASSLMAEYNEQFF. CDR3 DNA sequence: TGTGCCAGCAGCTTAATGGCGGAGTACAATGAGCAGTTCTTC.

This CDR3 reads CASSRSGRGYNEQFF. The CDR3 nucleotides read TGTGCCAGCAGCCGTAGCGGGAGAGGGTACAATGAGCAGTTCTTC. V usage is TRBV11-3 and J usage is TRBJ2-1; 9 bases map to TRBD2. This CDR3 comprises 15 residues. Germline values: CDR1 SGHNT, CDR2 YENEEA. Losses at the gene ends were 5 bases for V and 4 bases for J; bases not matched to a gene: 6.

The chain couples TRBV20-1 to TRBJ2-5; D remains ambiguous. V was clipped by 0 bases and J by 5 bases, with 4 bases between them. CDR1 and CDR2 from the germline V gene are DFQATT and SNEGSKA (reference sequence). The CDR3 is made up of 11 amino acids. The CDR3 region has the DNA TGCAGTGCTAGAGATTGGGAGACCCAGTACTTC. Translating gives CSARDWETQYF.

Written as DNA, the CDR3 is TGTGCCAGCTCACGGGTCGGGGCGAACCCTGTCGGAGGTGGCTCTGGAAACACCATATATTTT. Encoded protein: CASSRVGANPVGGGSGNTIYF. The V gene is TRBV18, the J gene TRBJ1-3, with D tentatively TRBD1 (5 bases). V gave up 4 bases and J gave up 0 bases, with 28 bases separating them. This CDR3 has 21 amino acids. The V gene's germline CDR1 is KGHSH and CDR2 LQKENI.

J is TRBJ1-2 and V is TRBV6-6; no definite D call. This CDR3 has 13 amino acids. From germline, CDR1 is MNHNY and CDR2 SVGAGI (reference sequence). With 0 bases removed from V and 8 bases from J, the gap between germline ends came to 10 bases. CDR3 in amino acids: CASSYSIQVGYTF. CDR3 in DNA: TGTGCCAGCAGTTACTCGATTCAAGTAGGCTACACCTTC.

This rearrangement joins TRBV2 to TRBJ2-1; D remains unclear. Germline V lookup: CDR1 SNHLY, CDR2 FYNNEI. Trimming stripped 7 bases from V and 4 bases from J, with 17 bases between. This CDR3 comprises 15 residues. The CDR3 bases are TGTGCCAGCAAACCTATCCTCCTGGGGTACAATGAGCAGTTCTTC. As protein: CASKPILLGYNEQFF.

The chain couples TRBV5-1 to TRBJ2-3; 11 nucleotides align to TRBD2. The CDR3 contains 16 residues. CDR1 is SGHRS and CDR2 is YFSETQ in the germline V gene. After removal of 2 bases from V and 4 bases from J, the junction contained 6 bases not matched to a gene. CDR3 amino acids: CASSFSGRAMADTQYF. The CDR3 bases are TGCGCCAGCAGCTTTAGCGGGAGGGCCATGGCAGATACGCAGTATTTT.

This chain joins TRBV27 and TRBJ2-2; 8 nucleotides align to TRBD1. V was clipped by 6 bases and J by 5 bases; unmatched bases: 8. The germline CDR1 and CDR2 sequences are MNHEY and SMNVEV (reference sequence). This CDR3 is 15 amino acids long. The CDR3 nucleotides read TGTGCCAGCAGAACGGACAGGGCGAGGACCGGGGAGCTGTTTTTT. This translates into CASRTDRARTGELFF.

This chain joins TRBV5-8 and TRBJ1-5, with 7 bases matching TRBD1. This CDR3 has 15 residues. Per the germline V gene, CDR1 is SGHTS and CDR2 is YDEGEE. Trimming cost V 1 base and J 4 bases; bases outside gene matches: 5. CDR3 amino acids: CASSLRTGLNQPQHF. In DNA form, the CDR3 reads TGTGCCAGCAGCTTGAGGACAGGATTAAATCAGCCCCAGCATTTT.

The gene calls are TRBV6-5 and TRBJ1-1; 7 bases match TRBD1. Germline V lookup: CDR1 MNHEY, CDR2 SVGAGI. J lost 5 bases, V lost 7 bases, and 7 bases had no gene match. The length of the CDR3 is 13 residues. In nucleotides, the CDR3 is TGTGCCAGCACCAAGGGGGCTGGGACTGAAGCTTTCTTT. This sequence encodes CASTKGAGTEAFF.

V is TRBV7-6 and J is TRBJ1-1, with D possibly being TRBD1 (5 bases). Germline CDR1 SGHVS, CDR2 FNYEAQ. This CDR3 has 14 residues. Deletions cut 5 bases from V and 8 bases from J, with 18 bases between. The CDR3 here is CASSPWTRDGEAFF. The CDR3 bases are TGTGCCAGCAGCCCCTGGACCCGGGACGGCGAAGCTTTCTTT.